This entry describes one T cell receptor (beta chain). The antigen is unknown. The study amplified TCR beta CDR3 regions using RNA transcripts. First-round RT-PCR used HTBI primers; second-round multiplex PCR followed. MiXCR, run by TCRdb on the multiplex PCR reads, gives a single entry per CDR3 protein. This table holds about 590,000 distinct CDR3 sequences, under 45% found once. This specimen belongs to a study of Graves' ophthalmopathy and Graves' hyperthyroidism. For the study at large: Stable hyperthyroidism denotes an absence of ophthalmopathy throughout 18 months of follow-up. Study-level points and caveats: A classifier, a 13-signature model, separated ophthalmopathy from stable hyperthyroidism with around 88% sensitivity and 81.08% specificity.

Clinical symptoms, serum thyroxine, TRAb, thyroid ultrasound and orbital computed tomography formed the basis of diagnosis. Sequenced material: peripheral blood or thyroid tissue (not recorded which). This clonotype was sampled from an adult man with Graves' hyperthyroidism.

In DNA, the CDR3 is TGCGCCAGCAAAGGGGCTAGCGGGAACTATGAGCAGTTCTTC. Translation: CASKGASGNYEQFF. This rearrangement joins TRBV5-1 to TRBJ2-1, with 9 positions matching TRBD2. Germline lookup yields CDR1 SGHRS and CDR2 YFSETQ. This CDR3 has 14 residues. With V trimmed by 6 bases and J by 8 bases, 9 bases remained unmatched.